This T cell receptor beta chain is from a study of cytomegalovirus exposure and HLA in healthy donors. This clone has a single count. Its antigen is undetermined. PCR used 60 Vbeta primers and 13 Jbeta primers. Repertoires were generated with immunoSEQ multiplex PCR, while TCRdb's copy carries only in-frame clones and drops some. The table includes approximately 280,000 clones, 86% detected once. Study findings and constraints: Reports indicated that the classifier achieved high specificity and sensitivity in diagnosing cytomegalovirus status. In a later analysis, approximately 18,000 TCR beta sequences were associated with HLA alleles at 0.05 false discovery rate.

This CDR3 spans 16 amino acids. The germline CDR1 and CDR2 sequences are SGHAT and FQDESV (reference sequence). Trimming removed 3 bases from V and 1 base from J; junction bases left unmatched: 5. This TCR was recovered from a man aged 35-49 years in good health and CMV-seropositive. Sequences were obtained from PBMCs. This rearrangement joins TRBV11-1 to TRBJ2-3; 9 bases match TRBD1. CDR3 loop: CASSFRTGVGTDTQYF. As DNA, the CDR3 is TGTGCCAGCAGCTTTAGGACAGGGGTGGGCACAGATACGCAGTATTTT.